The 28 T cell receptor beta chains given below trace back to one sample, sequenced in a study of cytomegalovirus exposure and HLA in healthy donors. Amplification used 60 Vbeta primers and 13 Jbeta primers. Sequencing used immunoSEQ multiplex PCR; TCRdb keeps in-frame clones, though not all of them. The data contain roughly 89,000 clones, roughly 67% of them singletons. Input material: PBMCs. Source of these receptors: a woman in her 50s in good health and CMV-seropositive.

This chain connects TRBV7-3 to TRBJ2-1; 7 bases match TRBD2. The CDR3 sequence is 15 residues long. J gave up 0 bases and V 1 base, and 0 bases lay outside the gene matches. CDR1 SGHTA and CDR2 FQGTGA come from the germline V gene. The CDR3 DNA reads TGTGCCAGCAGCTTAAGCGGGGGCTCCTACAATGAGCAGTTCTTC. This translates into CASSLSGGSYNEQFF.

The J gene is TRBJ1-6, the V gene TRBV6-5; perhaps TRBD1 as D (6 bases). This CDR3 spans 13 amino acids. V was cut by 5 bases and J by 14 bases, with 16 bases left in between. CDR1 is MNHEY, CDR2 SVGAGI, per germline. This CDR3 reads CASSLLGRGTLHF. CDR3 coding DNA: TGTGCCAGCAGTCTCCTAGGGAGGGGGACCCTCCACTTT.

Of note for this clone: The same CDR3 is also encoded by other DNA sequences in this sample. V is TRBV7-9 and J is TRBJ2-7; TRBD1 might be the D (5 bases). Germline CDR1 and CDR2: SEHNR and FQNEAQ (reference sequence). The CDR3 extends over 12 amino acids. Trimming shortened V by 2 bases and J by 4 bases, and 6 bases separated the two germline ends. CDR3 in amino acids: CASSLQGYEQYF. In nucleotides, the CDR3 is TGTGCCAGCAGCTTACAGGGATACGAGCAGTACTTC.

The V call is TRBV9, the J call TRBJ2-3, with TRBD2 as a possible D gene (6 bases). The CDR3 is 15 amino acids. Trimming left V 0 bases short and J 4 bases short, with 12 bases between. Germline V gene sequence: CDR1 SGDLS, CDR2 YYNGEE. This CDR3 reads CASSVEEGLADTQYF. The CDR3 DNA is TGTGCCAGCAGCGTAGAGGAGGGTCTCGCAGATACGCAGTATTTT.

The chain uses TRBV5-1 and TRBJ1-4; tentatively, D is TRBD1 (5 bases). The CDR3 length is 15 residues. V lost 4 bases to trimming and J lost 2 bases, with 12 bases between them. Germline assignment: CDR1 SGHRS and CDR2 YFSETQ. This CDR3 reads CASSLGDFTNEKLFF. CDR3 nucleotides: TGCGCCAGCAGCCTGGGGGACTTCACTAATGAAAAACTGTTTTTT.

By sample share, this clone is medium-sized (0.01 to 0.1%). The CDR3 DNA is TGTGCCAGCAGCCCCATGGGGGGTGGGGCCCTCCACTTT. Protein: CASSPMGGGALHF. This chain uses TRBV28 with TRBJ1-6; tentatively, D is TRBD1 (5 bases). V lost 6 bases to trimming and J lost 14 bases, with 17 bases between them. The CDR3 is 13 residues long. Germline V gene data show CDR1 as MDHEN and CDR2 as SYDVKM.

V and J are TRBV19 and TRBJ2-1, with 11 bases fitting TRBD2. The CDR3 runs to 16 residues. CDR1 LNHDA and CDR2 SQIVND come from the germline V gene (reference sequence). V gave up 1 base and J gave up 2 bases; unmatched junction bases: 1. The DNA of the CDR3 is TGTGCCAGTAGTATAGGTAGCGGGGGGGCCTACAATGAGCAGTTCTTC. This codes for CASSIGSGGAYNEQFF.

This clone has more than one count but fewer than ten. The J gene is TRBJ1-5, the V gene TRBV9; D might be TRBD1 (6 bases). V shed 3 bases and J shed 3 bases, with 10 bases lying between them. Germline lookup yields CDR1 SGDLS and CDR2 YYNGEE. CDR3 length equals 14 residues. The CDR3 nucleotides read TGTGCCAGCAGCGGAGGACAGCCCAATCAGCCCCAGCATTTT. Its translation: CASSGGQPNQPQHF.

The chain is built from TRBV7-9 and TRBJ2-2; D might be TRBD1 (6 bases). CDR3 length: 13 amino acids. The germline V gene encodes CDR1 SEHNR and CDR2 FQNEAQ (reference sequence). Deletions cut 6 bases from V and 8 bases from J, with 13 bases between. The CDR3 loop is CASSLGQHGELFF. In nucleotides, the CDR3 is TGTGCCAGCAGTCTAGGACAGCATGGGGAGCTGTTTTTT.

The CDR3 DNA sequence: TGCGCCAGCAGCAGGGGGACTAGCGGGGGGGCTACCTACGAGCAGTACTTC. It yields the protein CASSRGTSGGATYEQYF. The rearrangement uses TRBV5-1 and TRBJ2-7, with TRBD2 matching over 16 bases. Germline trimming cut 4 bases from V and 2 bases from J; bases unmatched to any gene: 6. Germline CDR1 is SGHRS and CDR2 is YFSETQ. The CDR3 spans 17 residues.

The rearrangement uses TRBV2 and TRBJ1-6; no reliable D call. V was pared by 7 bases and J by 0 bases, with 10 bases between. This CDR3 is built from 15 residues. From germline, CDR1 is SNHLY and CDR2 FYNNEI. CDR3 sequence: CASTLTSSYNSPLHF. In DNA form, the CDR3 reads TGTGCCAGCACCCTCACGAGCTCCTATAATTCACCCCTCCACTTT.

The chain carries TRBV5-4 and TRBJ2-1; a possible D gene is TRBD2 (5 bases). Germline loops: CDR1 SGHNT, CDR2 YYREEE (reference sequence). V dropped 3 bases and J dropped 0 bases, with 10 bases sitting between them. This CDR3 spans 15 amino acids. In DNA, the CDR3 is TGTGCCAGCAGCTCGTCGGGGAGCTCCTACAATGAGCAGTTCTTC. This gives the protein CASSSSGSSYNEQFF.

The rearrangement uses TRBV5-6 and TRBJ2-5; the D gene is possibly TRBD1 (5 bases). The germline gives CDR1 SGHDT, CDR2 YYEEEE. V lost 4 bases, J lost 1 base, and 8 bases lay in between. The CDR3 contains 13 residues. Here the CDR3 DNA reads TGTGCCAGCAGCCCGGACACCCAAGAGACCCAGTACTTC. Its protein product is CASSPDTQETQYF.

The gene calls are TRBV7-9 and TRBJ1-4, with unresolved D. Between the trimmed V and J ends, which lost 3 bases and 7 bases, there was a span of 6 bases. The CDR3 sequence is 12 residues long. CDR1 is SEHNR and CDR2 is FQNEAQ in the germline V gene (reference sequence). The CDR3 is CASSFLAEKLFF. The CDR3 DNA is TGTGCCAGCAGCTTTCTAGCTGAAAAACTGTTTTTT.

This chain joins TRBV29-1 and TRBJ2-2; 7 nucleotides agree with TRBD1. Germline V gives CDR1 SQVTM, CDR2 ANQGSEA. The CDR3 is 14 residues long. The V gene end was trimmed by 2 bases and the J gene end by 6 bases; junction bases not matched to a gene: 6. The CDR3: CSVEPQGLAGELFF. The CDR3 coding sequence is TGCAGCGTTGAACCACAGGGGTTGGCCGGGGAGCTGTTTTTT.

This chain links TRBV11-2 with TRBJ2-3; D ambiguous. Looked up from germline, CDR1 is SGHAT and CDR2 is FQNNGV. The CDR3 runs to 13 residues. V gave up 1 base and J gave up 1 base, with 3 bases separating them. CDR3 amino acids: CASSLAGTDTQYF. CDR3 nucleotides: TGTGCCAGCAGCTTAGCCGGCACAGATACGCAGTATTTT.

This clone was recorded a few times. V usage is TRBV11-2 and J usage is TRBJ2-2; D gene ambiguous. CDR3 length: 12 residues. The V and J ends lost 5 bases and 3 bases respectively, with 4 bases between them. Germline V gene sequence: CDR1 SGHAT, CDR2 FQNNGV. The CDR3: CASSRDTGELFF. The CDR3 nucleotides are TGTGCCAGCAGCCGAGACACCGGGGAGCTGTTTTTT.

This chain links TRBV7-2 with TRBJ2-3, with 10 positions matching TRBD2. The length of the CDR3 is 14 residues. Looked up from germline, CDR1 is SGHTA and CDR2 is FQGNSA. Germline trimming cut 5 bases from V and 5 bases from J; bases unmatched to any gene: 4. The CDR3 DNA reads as TGTGCCAGCAGCAACGGGACTAGCGTAGATACGCAGTATTTT. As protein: CASSNGTSVDTQYF.

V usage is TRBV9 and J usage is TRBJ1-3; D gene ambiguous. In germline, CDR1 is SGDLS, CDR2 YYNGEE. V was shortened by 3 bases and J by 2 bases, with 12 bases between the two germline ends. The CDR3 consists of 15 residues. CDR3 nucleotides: TGTGCCAGCAGCGGAGGACTAAGTACTGGAAACACCATATATTTT. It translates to CASSGGLSTGNTIYF. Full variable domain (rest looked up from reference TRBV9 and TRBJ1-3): DSGVTQTPKHLITATGQRVTLRCSPRSGDLSVYWYQQSLDQGLQFLIQYYNGEERAKGNILERFSAQQFPDLHSELNLSSLELGDSALYFCASSGGLSTGNTIYFGEGSWLTVV.

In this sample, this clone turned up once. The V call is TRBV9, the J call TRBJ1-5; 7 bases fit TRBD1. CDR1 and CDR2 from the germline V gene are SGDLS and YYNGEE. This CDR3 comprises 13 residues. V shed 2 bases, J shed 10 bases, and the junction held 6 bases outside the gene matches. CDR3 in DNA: TGTGCCAGCAGCGTTACAGGGGAGGACCCCCAGCATTTT. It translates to CASSVTGEDPQHF.

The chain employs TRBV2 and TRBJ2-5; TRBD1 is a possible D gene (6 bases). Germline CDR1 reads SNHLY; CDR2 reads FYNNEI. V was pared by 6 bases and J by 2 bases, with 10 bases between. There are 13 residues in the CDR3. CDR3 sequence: CASSVDRQETQYF. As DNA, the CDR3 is TGTGCCAGCAGCGTTGACAGGCAAGAGACCCAGTACTTC.

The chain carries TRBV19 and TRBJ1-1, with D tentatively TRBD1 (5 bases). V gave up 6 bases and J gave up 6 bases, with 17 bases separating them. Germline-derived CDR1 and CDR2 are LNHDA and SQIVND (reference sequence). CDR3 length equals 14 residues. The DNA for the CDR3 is TGTGCCAGTAGCTCCGGGGGGTCTTATCCTGAAGCTTTCTTT. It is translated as CASSSGGSYPEAFF.

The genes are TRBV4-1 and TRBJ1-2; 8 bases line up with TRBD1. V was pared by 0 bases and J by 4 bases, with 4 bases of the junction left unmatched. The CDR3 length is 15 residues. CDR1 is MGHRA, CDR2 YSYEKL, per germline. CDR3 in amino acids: CASSQEGGQGYGYTF. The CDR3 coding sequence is TGCGCCAGCAGCCAAGAGGGAGGACAGGGCTATGGCTACACCTTC.

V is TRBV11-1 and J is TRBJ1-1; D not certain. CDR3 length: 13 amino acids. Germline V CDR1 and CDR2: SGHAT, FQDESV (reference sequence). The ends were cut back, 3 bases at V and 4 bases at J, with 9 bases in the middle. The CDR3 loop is CASSFHEGTEAFF. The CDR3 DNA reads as TGTGCCAGCAGCTTCCACGAGGGCACTGAAGCTTTCTTT.

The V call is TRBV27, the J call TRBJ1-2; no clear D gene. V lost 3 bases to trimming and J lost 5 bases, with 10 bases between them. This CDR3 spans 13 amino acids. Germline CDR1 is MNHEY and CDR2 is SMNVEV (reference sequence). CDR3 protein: CASSLGLPYGYTF. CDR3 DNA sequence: TGTGCCAGCAGTTTGGGCCTACCGTATGGCTACACCTTC.

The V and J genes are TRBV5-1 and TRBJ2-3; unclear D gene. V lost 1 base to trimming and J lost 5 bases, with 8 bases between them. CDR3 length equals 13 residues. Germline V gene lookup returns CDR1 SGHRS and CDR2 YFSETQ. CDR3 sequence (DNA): TGCGCCAGCAGCTTGTTAGTTGGAGATACGCAGTATTTT. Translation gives CASSLLVGDTQYF.

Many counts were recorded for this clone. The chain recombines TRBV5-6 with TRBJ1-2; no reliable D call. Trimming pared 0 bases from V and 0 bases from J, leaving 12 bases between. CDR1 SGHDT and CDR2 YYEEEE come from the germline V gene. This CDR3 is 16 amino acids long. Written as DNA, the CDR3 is TGTGCCAGCAGCTTGGAGGCAGGCCCTTCTAACTATGGCTACACCTTC. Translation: CASSLEAGPSNYGYTF.

The CDR3, as DNA: TGTGCCAGCAGCAGGGGGGGTAGCGCAGATACGCAGTATTTT. Translating gives CASSRGGSADTQYF. V gene TRBV7-3 combines with J gene TRBJ2-3, with D maybe TRBD2 (7 bases). Germline CDR1 SGHTA, CDR2 FQGTGA. Trimming took off 5 bases at V and 4 bases at J, with 13 bases between the two ends. CDR3 size: 14 residues.